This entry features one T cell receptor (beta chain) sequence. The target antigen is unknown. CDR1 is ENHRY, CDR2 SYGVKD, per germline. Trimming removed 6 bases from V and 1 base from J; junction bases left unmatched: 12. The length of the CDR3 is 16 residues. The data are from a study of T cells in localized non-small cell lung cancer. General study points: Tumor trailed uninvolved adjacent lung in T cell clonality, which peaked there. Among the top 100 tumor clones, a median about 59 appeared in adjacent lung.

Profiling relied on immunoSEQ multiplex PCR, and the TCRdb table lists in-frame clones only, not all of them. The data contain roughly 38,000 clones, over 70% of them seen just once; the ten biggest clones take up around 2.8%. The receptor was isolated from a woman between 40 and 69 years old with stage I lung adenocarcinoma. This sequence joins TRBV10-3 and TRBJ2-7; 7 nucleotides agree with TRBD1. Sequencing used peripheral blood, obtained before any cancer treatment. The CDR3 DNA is TGTGCCATCAGCGAGGGGAGAAACAGGGGATCCTACGAGCAGTACTTC. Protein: CAISEGRNRGSYEQYF.